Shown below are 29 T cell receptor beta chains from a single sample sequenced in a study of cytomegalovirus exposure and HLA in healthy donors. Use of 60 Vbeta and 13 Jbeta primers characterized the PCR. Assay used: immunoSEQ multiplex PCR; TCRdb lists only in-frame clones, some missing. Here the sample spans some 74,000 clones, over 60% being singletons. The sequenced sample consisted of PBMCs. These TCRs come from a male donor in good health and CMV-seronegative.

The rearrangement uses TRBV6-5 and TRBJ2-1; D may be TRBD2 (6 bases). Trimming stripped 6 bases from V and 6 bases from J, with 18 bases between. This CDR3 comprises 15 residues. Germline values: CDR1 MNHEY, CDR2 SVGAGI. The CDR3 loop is CASRHGRGLGNEQFF. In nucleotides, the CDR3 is TGTGCCAGCAGACACGGGCGGGGCCTGGGCAATGAGCAGTTCTTC.

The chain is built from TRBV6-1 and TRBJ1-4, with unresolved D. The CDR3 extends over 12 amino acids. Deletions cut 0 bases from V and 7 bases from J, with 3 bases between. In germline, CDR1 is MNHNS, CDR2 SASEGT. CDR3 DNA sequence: TGTGCCAGCAGTGAAGCCTTTGAAAAACTGTTTTTT. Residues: CASSEAFEKLFF.

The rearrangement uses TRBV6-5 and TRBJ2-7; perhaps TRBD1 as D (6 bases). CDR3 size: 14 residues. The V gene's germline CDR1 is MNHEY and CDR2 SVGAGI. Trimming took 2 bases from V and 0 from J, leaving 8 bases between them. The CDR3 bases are TGTGCCAGCAGTTACGGGACAAACTCCTACGAGCAGTACTTC. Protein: CASSYGTNSYEQYF.

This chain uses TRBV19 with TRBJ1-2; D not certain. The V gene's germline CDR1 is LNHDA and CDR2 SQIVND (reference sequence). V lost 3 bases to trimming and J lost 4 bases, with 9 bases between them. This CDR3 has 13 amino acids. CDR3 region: CASSIGQPYGYTF. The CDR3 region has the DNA TGTGCCAGTAGTATTGGGCAGCCCTATGGCTACACCTTC.

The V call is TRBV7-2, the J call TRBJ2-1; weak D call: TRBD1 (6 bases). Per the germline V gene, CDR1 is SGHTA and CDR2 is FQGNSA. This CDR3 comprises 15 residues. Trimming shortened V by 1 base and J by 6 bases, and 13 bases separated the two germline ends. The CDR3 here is CASSLGAGVFNEQFF. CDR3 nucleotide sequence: TGTGCCAGCAGCTTAGGTGCAGGGGTTTTCAATGAGCAGTTCTTC.

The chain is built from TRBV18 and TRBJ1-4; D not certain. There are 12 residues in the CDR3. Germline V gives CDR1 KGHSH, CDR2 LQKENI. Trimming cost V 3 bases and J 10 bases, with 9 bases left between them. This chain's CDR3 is CASSPFGGKLFF. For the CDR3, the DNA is TGTGCCAGCTCACCCTTCGGAGGAAAACTGTTTTTT. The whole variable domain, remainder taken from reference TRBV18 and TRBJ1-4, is NAGVMQNPRHLVRRRGQEARLRCSPMKGHSHVYWYRQLPEEGLKFMVYLQKENIIDESGMPKERFSAEFPKEGPSILRIQQVVRGDSAAYFCASSPFGGKLFFGSGTQLSVL.

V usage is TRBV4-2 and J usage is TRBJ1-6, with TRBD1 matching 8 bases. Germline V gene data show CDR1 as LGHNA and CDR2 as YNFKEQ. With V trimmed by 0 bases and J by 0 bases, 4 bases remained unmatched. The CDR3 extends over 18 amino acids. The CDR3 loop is CASSQDRTGSSYNSPLHF. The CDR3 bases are TGTGCCAGCAGCCAAGATCGGACAGGGAGCTCCTATAATTCACCCCTCCACTTT.

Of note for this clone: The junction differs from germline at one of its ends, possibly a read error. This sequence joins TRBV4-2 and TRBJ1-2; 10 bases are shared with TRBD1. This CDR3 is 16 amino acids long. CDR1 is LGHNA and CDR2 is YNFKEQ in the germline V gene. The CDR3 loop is CASSHFDRGRPYGYPF. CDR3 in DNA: TGTGCCAGCAGCCATTTTGACAGGGGGCGCCCCTATGGCTACCCCTTC.

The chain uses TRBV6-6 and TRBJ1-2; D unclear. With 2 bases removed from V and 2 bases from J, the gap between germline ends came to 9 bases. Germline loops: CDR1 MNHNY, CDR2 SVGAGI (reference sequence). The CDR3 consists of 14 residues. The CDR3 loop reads CASSYPGDNYGYTF. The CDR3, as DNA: TGTGCCAGCAGTTACCCTGGAGACAACTATGGCTACACCTTC.

The CDR3 loop is CASRGGGEAFF. The CDR3 bases are TGTGCCAGCAGGGGCGGGGGGGAAGCTTTCTTT. The chain has TRBV6-5 and TRBJ1-1, with D possibly matching TRBD1 (5 bases). The V and J ends lost 6 bases and 8 bases respectively, with 10 bases between them. The CDR3 length is 11 residues. Germline assignment: CDR1 MNHEY and CDR2 SVGAGI.

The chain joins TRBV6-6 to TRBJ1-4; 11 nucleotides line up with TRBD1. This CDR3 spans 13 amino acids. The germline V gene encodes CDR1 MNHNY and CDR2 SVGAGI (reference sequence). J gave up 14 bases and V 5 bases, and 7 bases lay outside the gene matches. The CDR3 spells CASSPGQGGQLFF. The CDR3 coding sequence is TGTGCCAGCAGTCCGGGACAGGGGGGGCAGCTGTTTTTT.

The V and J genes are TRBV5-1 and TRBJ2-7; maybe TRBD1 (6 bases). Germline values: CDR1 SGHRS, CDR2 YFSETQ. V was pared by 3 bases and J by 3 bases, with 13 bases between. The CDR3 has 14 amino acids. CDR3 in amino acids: CASSSSGQIYEQYF. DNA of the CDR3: TGCGCCAGCAGCTCCTCCGGACAGATCTACGAGCAGTACTTC.

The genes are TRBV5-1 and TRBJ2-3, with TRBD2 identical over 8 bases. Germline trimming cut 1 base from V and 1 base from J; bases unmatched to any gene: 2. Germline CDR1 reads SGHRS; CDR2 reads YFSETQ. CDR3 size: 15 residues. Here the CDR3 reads CASSLYGGGTDTQYF. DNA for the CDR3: TGCGCCAGCAGCTTGTACGGGGGGGGCACAGATACGCAGTATTTT. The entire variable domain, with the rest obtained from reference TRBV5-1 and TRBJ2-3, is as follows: KAGVTQTPRYLIKTRGQQVTLSCSPISGHRSVSWYQQTPGQGLQFLFEYFSETQRNKGNFPGRFSGRQFSNSRSEMNVSTLELGDSALYLCASSLYGGGTDTQYFGPGTRLTVL.

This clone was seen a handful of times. CDR3 sequence: CASGPPQESYEQYF. The CDR3 region has the DNA TGTGCTAGTGGTCCCCCTCAAGAGTCCTACGAGCAGTACTTC. The chain combines TRBV12-5 with TRBJ2-7; D gene unclear. The CDR3 covers 14 residues. CDR1 and CDR2 from the germline V gene are LGHNT and FRNRAP. V gave up 5 bases and J gave up 1 base, with 12 bases separating them.

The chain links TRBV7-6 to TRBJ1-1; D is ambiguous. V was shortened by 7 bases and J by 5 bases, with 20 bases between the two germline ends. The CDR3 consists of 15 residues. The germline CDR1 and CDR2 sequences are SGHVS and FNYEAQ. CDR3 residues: CASKRGDSGLTEAFF. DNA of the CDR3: TGTGCCAGCAAAAGAGGAGATTCGGGGTTAACTGAAGCTTTCTTT.

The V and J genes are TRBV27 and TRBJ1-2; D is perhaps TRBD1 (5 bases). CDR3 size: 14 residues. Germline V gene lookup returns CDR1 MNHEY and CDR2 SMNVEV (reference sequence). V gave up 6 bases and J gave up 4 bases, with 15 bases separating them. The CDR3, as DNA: TGTGCCAGCAGATACCAATGGGGCCCCTATGGCTACACCTTC. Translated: CASRYQWGPYGYTF.

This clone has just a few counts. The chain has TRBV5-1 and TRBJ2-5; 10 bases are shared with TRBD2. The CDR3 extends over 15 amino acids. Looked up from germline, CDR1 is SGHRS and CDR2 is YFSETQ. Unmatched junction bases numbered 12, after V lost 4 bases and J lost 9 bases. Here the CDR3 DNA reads TGCGCCAGCAGCACCGCTAGCGGGGGCTTGATAGCCCAGTACTTC. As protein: CASSTASGGLIAQYF.

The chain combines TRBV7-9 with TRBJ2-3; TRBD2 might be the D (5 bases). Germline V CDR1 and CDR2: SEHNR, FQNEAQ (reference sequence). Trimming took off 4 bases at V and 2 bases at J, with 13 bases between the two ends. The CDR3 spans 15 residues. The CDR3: CASSSIATITDTQYF. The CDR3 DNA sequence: TGTGCCAGCAGCTCCATAGCGACCATCACAGATACGCAGTATTTT.

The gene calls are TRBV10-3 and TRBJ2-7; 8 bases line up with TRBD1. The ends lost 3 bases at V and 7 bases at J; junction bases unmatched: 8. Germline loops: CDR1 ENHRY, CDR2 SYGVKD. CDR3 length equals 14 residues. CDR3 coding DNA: TGTGCCATCAGTGATAAGGGACAGGTGGGGGAGCAGTACTTC. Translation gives CAISDKGQVGEQYF.

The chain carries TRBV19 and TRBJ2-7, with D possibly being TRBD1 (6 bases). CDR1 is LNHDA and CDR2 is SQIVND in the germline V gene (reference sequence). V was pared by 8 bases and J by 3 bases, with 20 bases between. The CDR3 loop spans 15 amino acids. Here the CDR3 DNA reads TGTGCCAGTCCGCCCTTCCGGGACACACACTACGAGCAGTACTTC. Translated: CASPPFRDTHYEQYF.

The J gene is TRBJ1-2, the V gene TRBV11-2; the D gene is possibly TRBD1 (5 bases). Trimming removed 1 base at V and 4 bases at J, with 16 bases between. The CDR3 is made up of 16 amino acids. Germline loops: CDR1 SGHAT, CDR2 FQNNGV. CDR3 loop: CASSLAPGNRPYGYTF. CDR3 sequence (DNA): TGTGCCAGCAGCTTAGCCCCGGGTAACAGGCCCTATGGCTACACCTTC. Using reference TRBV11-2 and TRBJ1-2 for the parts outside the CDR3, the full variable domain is EAGVAQSPRYKIIEKRQSVAFWCNPISGHATLYWYQQILGQGPKLLIQFQNNGVVDDSQLPKDRFSAERLKGVDSTLKIQPAKLEDSAVYLCASSLAPGNRPYGYTFGSGTRLTVV.

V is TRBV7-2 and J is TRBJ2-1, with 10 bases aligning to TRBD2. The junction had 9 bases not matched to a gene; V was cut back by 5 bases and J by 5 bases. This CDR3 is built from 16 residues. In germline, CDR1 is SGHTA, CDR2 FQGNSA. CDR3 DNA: TGTGCCAGCAGCCAGGCCGGGACTAGCGCTCACAATGAGCAGTTCTTC. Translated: CASSQAGTSAHNEQFF.

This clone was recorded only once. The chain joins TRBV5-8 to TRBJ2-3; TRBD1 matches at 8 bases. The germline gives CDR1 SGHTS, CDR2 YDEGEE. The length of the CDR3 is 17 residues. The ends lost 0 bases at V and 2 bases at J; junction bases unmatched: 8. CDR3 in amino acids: CASSLGVGQGVTDTQYF. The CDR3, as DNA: TGTGCCAGCAGCTTGGGGGTTGGACAGGGAGTCACAGATACGCAGTATTTT.

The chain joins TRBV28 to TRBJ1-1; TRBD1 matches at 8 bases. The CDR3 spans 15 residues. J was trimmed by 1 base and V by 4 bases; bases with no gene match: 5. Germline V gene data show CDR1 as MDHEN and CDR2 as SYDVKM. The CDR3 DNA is TGTGCCAGCAGTTCGACAGGGGCCGAGAACACTGAAGCTTTCTTT. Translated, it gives CASSSTGAENTEAFF.

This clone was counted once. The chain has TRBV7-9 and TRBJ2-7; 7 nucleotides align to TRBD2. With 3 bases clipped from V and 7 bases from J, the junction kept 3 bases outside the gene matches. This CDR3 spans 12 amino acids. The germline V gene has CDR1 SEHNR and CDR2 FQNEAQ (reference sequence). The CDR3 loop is CASSFGEGEQYF. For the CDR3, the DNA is TGTGCCAGCAGCTTCGGGGAGGGTGAGCAGTACTTC.

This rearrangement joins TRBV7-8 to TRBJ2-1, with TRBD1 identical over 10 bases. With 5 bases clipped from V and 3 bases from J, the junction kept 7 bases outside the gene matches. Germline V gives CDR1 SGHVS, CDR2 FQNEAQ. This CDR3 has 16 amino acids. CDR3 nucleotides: TGTGCCAGCAGCCCTGGGACAGGGGTCGTCTACAATGAGCAGTTCTTC. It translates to CASSPGTGVVYNEQFF.

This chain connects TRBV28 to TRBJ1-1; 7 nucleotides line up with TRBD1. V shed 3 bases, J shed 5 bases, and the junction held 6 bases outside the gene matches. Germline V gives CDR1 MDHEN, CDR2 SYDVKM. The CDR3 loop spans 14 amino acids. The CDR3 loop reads CASSFKGAGTEAFF. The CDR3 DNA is TGTGCCAGCAGTTTCAAGGGGGCGGGGACTGAAGCTTTCTTT. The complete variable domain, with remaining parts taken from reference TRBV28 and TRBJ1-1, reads DVKVTQSSRYLVKRTGEKVFLECVQDMDHENMFWYRQDPGLGLRLIYFSYDVKMKEKGDIPEGYSVSREKKERFSLILESASTNQTSMYLCASSFKGAGTEAFFGQGTRLTVV.

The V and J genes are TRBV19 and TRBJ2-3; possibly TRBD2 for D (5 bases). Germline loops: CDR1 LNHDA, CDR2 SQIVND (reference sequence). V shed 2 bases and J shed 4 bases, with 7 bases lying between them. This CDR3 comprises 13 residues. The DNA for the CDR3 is TGTGCCAGTAGTATAATGAGGGCAGATACGCAGTATTTT. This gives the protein CASSIMRADTQYF. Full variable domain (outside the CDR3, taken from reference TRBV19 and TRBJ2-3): DGGITQSPKYLFRKEGQNVTLSCEQNLNHDAMYWYRQDPGQGLRLIYYSQIVNDFQKGDIAEGYSVSREKKESFPLTVTSAQKNPTAFYLCASSIMRADTQYFGPGTRLTVL.

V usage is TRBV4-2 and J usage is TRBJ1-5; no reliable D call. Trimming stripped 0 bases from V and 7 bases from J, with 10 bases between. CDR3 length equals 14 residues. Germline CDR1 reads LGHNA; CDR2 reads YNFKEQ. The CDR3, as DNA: TGTGCCAGCAGCCAAGATACGGGAGGGCAGCCCCAGCATTTT. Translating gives CASSQDTGGQPQHF.